The 10 T cell receptor beta chains in this list originate from one sample, sequenced in a study of CD8 T cells in Susac syndrome. Random hexamers were used to reverse transcribe an amount of roughly 0.5 to 1 ug RNA. Each CDR3 protein is one row after TCRdb ran MiXCR on the immunoSEQ multiplex PCR reads. The sample lists more than 150,000 distinct CDR3 sequences; around 95% were seen once. Sequences were obtained from CD8+ T cells from PBMCs. Source of these receptors: a human donor with multiple sclerosis.

This chain links TRBV18 with TRBJ1-2, with D possibly being TRBD1 (5 bases). V was trimmed by 3 bases and J by 6 bases, leaving 8 bases between them. The CDR3 runs 12 residues. The V gene's germline CDR1 is KGHSH and CDR2 LQKENI. CDR3 in amino acids: CASSPGGNGYTF. CDR3 DNA: TGTGCCAGCTCACCTGGGGGGAATGGCTACACCTTC.

This clonotype has a single count. V is TRBV20-1 and J is TRBJ2-1; TRBD1 matches at 7 bases. Germline values: CDR1 DFQATT, CDR2 SNEGSKA (reference sequence). Losses at the gene ends were 1 base for V and 7 bases for J; bases not matched to a gene: 7. The CDR3 totals 14 residues. CDR3: CSARASGQPNEQFF. CDR3 in DNA: TGCAGTGCTAGAGCATCGGGACAGCCAAATGAGCAGTTCTTC.

This chain uses TRBV19 with TRBJ2-7, with TRBD2 matching over 12 bases. V was clipped by 8 bases and J by 0 bases; unmatched bases: 5. The CDR3 is 15 amino acids. Looked up from germline, CDR1 is LNHDA and CDR2 is SQIVND (reference sequence). Here the CDR3 reads CASRRTSGDSYEQYF. The DNA of the CDR3 is TGTGCCAGTCGACGGACTAGCGGGGACTCCTACGAGCAGTACTTC. The full variable domain, its missing parts supplied by reference TRBV19 and TRBJ2-7, is DGGITQSPKYLFRKEGQNVTLSCEQNLNHDAMYWYRQDPGQGLRLIYYSQIVNDFQKGDIAEGYSVSREKKESFPLTVTSAQKNPTAFYLCASRRTSGDSYEQYFGPGTRLTVT.

V gene TRBV27 combines with J gene TRBJ2-3; D not certain. Trimming stripped 5 bases from V and 1 base from J, with 10 bases between. The length of the CDR3 is 14 residues. Germline V lookup: CDR1 MNHEY, CDR2 SMNVEV (reference sequence). The CDR3 is CASSLNPRTDTQYF. The CDR3 coding sequence is TGTGCCAGCAGTCTTAACCCGCGCACAGATACGCAGTATTTT.

The chain recombines TRBV29-1 with TRBJ1-2; D is undetermined. Germline V gives CDR1 SQVTM, CDR2 ANQGSEA. Trimming pared 6 bases from V and 3 bases from J, leaving 14 bases between. The length of the CDR3 is 13 residues. Here the CDR3 reads CSVRLLADYGYTF. In nucleotides, the CDR3 is TGCAGCGTCCGATTATTAGCGGACTATGGCTACACCTTC.

This sequence joins TRBV29-1 and TRBJ1-1, with TRBD1 matching over 7 bases. Trimming at V came to 6 bases and at J to 3 bases, leaving 1 base not matched to a gene. The CDR3 is made up of 11 amino acids. Germline lookup yields CDR1 SQVTM and CDR2 ANQGSEA. The CDR3 region is CSVTGYTEAFF. CDR3 nucleotide sequence: TGCAGCGTGACAGGGTACACTGAAGCTTTCTTT.

This chain uses TRBV2 with TRBJ2-1; no clear D. V was shortened by 4 bases and J by 7 bases, with 20 bases between the two germline ends. Germline V gene data show CDR1 as SNHLY and CDR2 as FYNNEI. This CDR3 has 16 amino acids. CDR3 nucleotides: TGTGCCAGCAGTGTACTACCCGTCCAACCCGAAAATGAGCAGTTCTTC. It encodes CASSVLPVQPENEQFF.

The chain employs TRBV2 and TRBJ2-3, with D unresolved. Germline lookup yields CDR1 SNHLY and CDR2 FYNNEI. Trimming took off 10 bases at V and 2 bases at J, with 16 bases between the two ends. The CDR3 extends over 14 amino acids. CDR3 sequence reads: CATVSTPATDTQYF. The CDR3 coding sequence is TGTGCCACCGTTAGCACCCCCGCCACAGATACGCAGTATTTT.

The V call is TRBV5-1, the J call TRBJ2-1, with D possibly being TRBD1 or TRBD2 (6 bases each). Germline V CDR1 and CDR2: SGHRS, YFSETQ. This CDR3 region has 15 residues. Trimming removed 0 bases from V and 3 bases from J, with 10 bases in between. CDR3 bases: TGCGCCAGCAGCTTGGTGGGGGGCAACTACAATGAGCAGTTCTTC. Its translation: CASSLVGGNYNEQFF.

V and J are TRBV29-1 and TRBJ1-5, with D uncertain. Looked up from germline, CDR1 is SQVTM and CDR2 is ANQGSEA. Trimming removed 6 bases at V and 8 bases at J, with 14 bases between. The CDR3 totals 12 residues. CDR3 nucleotide sequence: TGCAGCGTCAACACTCCAAGGGAGCCCCAGCATTTT. Protein sequence: CSVNTPREPQHF. The full variable domain, rest sourced from reference TRBV29-1 and TRBJ1-5, is SAVISQKPSRDICQRGTSLTIQCQVDSQVTMMFWYRQQPGQSLTLIATANQGSEATYESGFVIDKFPISRPNLTFSTLTVSNMSPEDSSIYLCSVNTPREPQHFGDGTRLSIL.